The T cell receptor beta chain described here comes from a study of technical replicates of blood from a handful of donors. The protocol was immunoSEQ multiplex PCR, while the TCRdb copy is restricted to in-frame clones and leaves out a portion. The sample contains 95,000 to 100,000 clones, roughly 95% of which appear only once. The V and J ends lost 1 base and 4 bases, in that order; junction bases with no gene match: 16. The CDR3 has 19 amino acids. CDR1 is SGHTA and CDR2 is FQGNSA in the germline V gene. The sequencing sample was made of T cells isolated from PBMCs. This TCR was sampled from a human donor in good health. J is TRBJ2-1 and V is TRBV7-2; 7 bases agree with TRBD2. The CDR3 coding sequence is TGTGCCAGCAGCTTAGTCGCCGCTGGGACTATTCCCTTATACAATGAGCAGTTCTTC. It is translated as CASSLVAAGTIPLYNEQFF. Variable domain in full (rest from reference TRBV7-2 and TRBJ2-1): GAGVSQSPSNKVTEKGKDVELRCDPISGHTALYWYRQSLGQGLEFLIYFQGNSAPDKSGLPSDRFSAERTGGSVSTLTIQRTQQEDSAVYLCASSLVAAGTIPLYNEQFFGPGTRLTVL.